This T cell receptor (beta chain) stems from a study of shared clonotypes between healthy human individuals. The wider study: The plates for each donor numbered three CD4 naive, three CD4 memory, two CD8 naive and one CD8 memory.

Profiled with immunoSEQ multiplex PCR; TCRdb holds only in-frame clones, not every one. The sample lists a few million clones, roughly 90% occurring once. Every contributor of samples was a Caucasian grown-up residing in Nashville, Tennessee. This clone showed up just once. Antigen: not known. The CDR3 consists of 14 residues. Germline CDR1 and CDR2: SGHKS and YYEKEE (reference sequence). V gave up 2 bases and J gave up 4 bases, with 12 bases separating them. General study points: Naive subsets typically showed greater estimated richness than memory subsets.

Material for sequencing was naive CD4+ T cells from PBMCs. Regarding subset: CD45RA+ positively selected. V usage is TRBV5-5 and J usage is TRBJ1-1, with no clear D. The source is a young man in good health. Some clones in this sample may be carry-over from other donors' samples. CDR3 sequence reads: CASSLITLGTEAFF. CDR3 bases: TGTGCCAGCAGCTTAATTACCCTGGGCACTGAAGCTTTCTTT.